Listed here are 7 T cell receptor beta chains from one sample, sequenced in a study of T cell repertoires in cytomegalovirus infection. Their antigen targets remain unknown. Via MiXCR, TCRdb re-called the reads, giving one row per CDR3 protein. The table includes 640,000 or so distinct CDR3 sequences, around 35% detected once. Material: cultured PBMCs, obtained from culture after CMV antigen stimulation. The receptors originated from a human donor in good health (CMV status not recorded). Some clones in this sample may be carry-over from other donors' samples.

The chain links TRBV9 to TRBJ2-1; 7 bases agree with TRBD2. After removal of 2 bases from V and 1 base from J, the junction contained 9 bases not matched to a gene. CDR3 size: 17 residues. Germline assignment: CDR1 SGDLS and CDR2 YYNGEE. Here the CDR3 reads CASSVKSGTESYNEQFF. CDR3 DNA: TGTGCCAGCAGCGTTAAGAGCGGGACTGAGTCCTACAATGAGCAGTTCTTC.

Concerning this clonotype: No conserved phenylalanine or tryptophan ends this CDR3, so it is likely a read error. This chain joins TRBV4-1 and TRBJ1-1, with D perhaps TRBD1 (6 bases). V was clipped by 4 bases and J by 4 bases, with 13 bases between them. This CDR3 spans 14 amino acids. CDR1 is MGHRA, CDR2 YSYEKL, per germline. The CDR3 region has the DNA TGCGCCAGCAGCCGTACAGGGTCGAGCACTGAAGCTTTCATT. It codes for CASSRTGSSTEAFI.

This clonotype turned up a few times. J is TRBJ2-3 and V is TRBV20-1; no reliable D call. Germline CDR1 and CDR2: DFQATT and SNEGSKA (reference sequence). The CDR3 is made up of 10 amino acids. V dropped 4 bases and J dropped 6 bases, with 5 bases sitting between them. This CDR3 reads CSANTDTQYF. For the CDR3, the DNA is TGCAGTGCTAACACGGATACGCAGTATTTT.

This clonotype turned up a few times. This chain links TRBV19 with TRBJ2-5, with TRBD2 matching over 7 bases. Losses at the gene ends were 3 bases for V and 0 bases for J; bases not matched to a gene: 4. This CDR3 comprises 15 residues. The germline CDR1 and CDR2 sequences are LNHDA and SQIVND (reference sequence). CDR3 in DNA: TGTGCCAGTAGTATTGCGGGAGCCAACCAAGAGACCCAGTACTTC. Its translation: CASSIAGANQETQYF.

In this sample, this clonotype turned up a few times. The chain couples TRBV7-6 to TRBJ1-6; 8 nucleotides agree with TRBD1. Germline assignment: CDR1 SGHVS and CDR2 FNYEAQ. There are 16 residues in the CDR3. After removal of 0 bases from V and 5 bases from J, the junction contained 3 bases not matched to a gene. The CDR3 nucleotides read TGTGCCAGCAGCTTAGCCGCGGGACAGGATAATTCACCCCTCCACTTT. Protein product: CASSLAAGQDNSPLHF.

V usage is TRBV20-1 and J usage is TRBJ2-1; D is possibly TRBD2 (5 bases). The CDR3 is made up of 11 amino acids. Looked up from germline, CDR1 is DFQATT and CDR2 is SNEGSKA (reference sequence). With 1 base removed from V and 8 bases from J, the gap between germline ends came to 6 bases. As DNA, the CDR3 is TGCAGTGCTAGAGGAGGGTATGAGCAGTTCTTC. Residues: CSARGGYEQFF.

This clonotype came up a few times. This chain links TRBV5-1 with TRBJ2-1; 9 nucleotides match TRBD2. The length of the CDR3 is 13 residues. Trimming took 4 bases from V and 9 from J; bases not matched to a gene: 5. Germline assignment: CDR1 SGHRS and CDR2 YFSETQ. CDR3 sequence (DNA): TGCGCCAGCAGCACTAGCGGGTCGGTTGAGCAGTTCTTC. Amino acids: CASSTSGSVEQFF.